Listed below are T cell receptor beta chains from one sample, sequenced in a study of blood T cell repertoires in COVID-19. Repertoires were generated with immunoSEQ multiplex PCR, while TCRdb's copy carries only in-frame clones and drops some. The sample shows fewer than 200,000 clones, almost 80% of them seen only once. Sequenced sample: PBMCs or T cells enriched from blood (not recorded which). The origin of the receptors is a woman aged 45-60 years who had recovered from COVID-19. CDR3s leave out the opening cysteine and the closing phenylalanine or tryptophan. Each record gives: J gene, clone size, V gene, CDR3 length, CDR3 protein. A clone size is listed for some rows: how often the clone was seen (once, few, many), or a class if it is expanded.

TRBJ2-2,NA,TRBV2,14,ASSGQGVPNTGELF
TRBJ1-2,NA,TRBV19,14,ASSQSKGTVGYGYT
TRBJ2-1,NA,TRBV11-3,12,ASSSTRGPSEQF
TRBJ2-7,NA,TRBV4-1,12,ASSQEERDYEQY
TRBJ1-5,NA,TRBV7-8,14,ASSASGGKGNQPQH
TRBJ2-3,once,TRBV4-2,14,ASSHAASGRADTQY
TRBJ1-2,few,TRBV6-5,13,ASSYSGTANYGYT
TRBJ2-3,NA,TRBV2,10,ASSERLLTQY
TRBJ1-4,NA,TRBV7-9,17,ASSPGTAPWGSTNEKLF
TRBJ2-7,NA,TRBV6-5,10,ATGQGPNEQY
TRBJ1-4,NA,TRBV29-1,11,SVEGGTNEKLF
TRBJ1-2,many,TRBV6-6,16,ASSPSTAVGAPLRGYT
TRBJ2-1,NA,TRBV6-2/TRBV6-3,16,ASSTNHPTSGSTDEQF
TRBJ2-2,NA,TRBV19,14,ASSIRSSGVTGELF